A single sample gave rise to the 11 T cell receptor beta chains below, sequenced in a study of cytomegalovirus exposure and HLA in healthy donors (dated by TCRdb to 2017 to 2019). Libraries were made using the immunoSEQ multiplex PCR assay. For the multiplex PCR, a mixture combining 60 forward primers for TCR Vbeta segments and 13 reverse primers for TCR Jbeta segments was used. The source is immuneACCESS, and TCRdb retained only in-frame sequences with V and J called. Part of the clones is not carried over; for the studies checked, unresolved V genes explain less than half of this, and the remainder is unexplained. A total of 95,000 to 120,000 clones appear in this sample, about 61% of them only once. The top ten constitute about 8.6% of the sample. The sequenced material came from PBMCs. The receptor set was obtained from a man younger than 35 in good health and CMV-seropositive.

CDR3 nucleotide sequence: TGTGCCAGCGGACTAGCGGGGGGGGCCAACAATGAGCAGTTCTTC. This codes for CASGLAGGANNEQFF. This chain connects TRBV6-1 to TRBJ2-1; 15 nucleotides align to TRBD2. Germline trimming cut 8 bases from V and 5 bases from J; bases unmatched to any gene: 4. Germline CDR1 MNHNS, CDR2 SASEGT. The CDR3 spans 15 residues.

The chain couples TRBV5-4 to TRBJ2-7; D is uncertain. In germline, CDR1 is SGHNT, CDR2 YYREEE (reference sequence). The CDR3 is 17 amino acids. V lost 2 bases, J lost 0 bases, and 18 bases lay in between. The CDR3 reads CASSLGRGILRSYEQYF. CDR3 bases: TGTGCCAGCAGCTTAGGCAGAGGAATCTTGCGCTCCTACGAGCAGTACTTC.

This chain connects TRBV11-3 to TRBJ2-7; TRBD1 matches at 9 bases. V lost 4 bases to trimming and J lost 2 bases; unmatched junction nucleotides: 9. Germline assignment: CDR1 SGHNT and CDR2 YENEEA. The length of the CDR3 is 16 residues. The CDR3 sequence is CASSSPRDRDPYEQYF. The CDR3 DNA reads TGTGCCAGCAGCTCCCCCCGGGACAGGGACCCCTACGAGCAGTACTTC.

The rearrangement uses TRBV2 and TRBJ2-3, with TRBD2 matching over 15 bases. Losses at the gene ends were 6 bases for V and 3 bases for J; bases not matched to a gene: 7. Germline V CDR1 and CDR2: SNHLY, FYNNEI. The CDR3 is made up of 17 amino acids. CDR3 in DNA: TGTGCCAGCAGACAGGGACTAGCGGGGGGCTTAACAGATACGCAGTATTTT. Translation gives CASRQGLAGGLTDTQYF. Full variable domain (rest looked up from reference TRBV2 and TRBJ2-3): EPEVTQTPSHQVTQMGQEVILRCVPISNHLYFYWYRQILGQKVEFLVSFYNNEISEKSEIFDDQFSVERPDGSNFTLKIRSTKLEDSAMYFCASRQGLAGGLTDTQYFGPGTRLTVL.

V gene TRBV6-5 combines with J gene TRBJ2-1; tentatively, D is TRBD1 (7 bases). Germline loops: CDR1 MNHEY, CDR2 SVGAGI. The V end was cut by 4 bases, the J end by 8 bases, with 18 bases between. The CDR3 extends over 15 amino acids. Written as DNA, the CDR3 is TGTGCCAGCAGTTCCTCCGCAGGGGGGTGGGATGAGCAGTTCTTC. It specifies CASSSSAGGWDEQFF.

This clone was seen a single time. The chain combines TRBV30 with TRBJ1-2; perhaps TRBD1 as D (6 bases). Germline V gene sequence: CDR1 GTSNPN, CDR2 SVGIG (reference sequence). Between the trimmed V and J ends, which lost 4 bases and 1 base, there was a span of 25 bases. This CDR3 is 18 amino acids long. CDR3 in amino acids: CAWIQQGFRTSDNYGYTF. As DNA, the CDR3 is TGTGCCTGGATACAGCAGGGGTTCCGGACAAGCGATAACTATGGCTACACCTTC.

The rearrangement joins TRBV18 to TRBJ2-7; 8 bases fit TRBD2. The length of the CDR3 is 13 residues. V was pared by 5 bases and J by 10 bases, with 10 bases of the junction left unmatched. CDR1 KGHSH and CDR2 LQKENI come from the germline V gene. CDR3 sequence reads: CASSGSGTSIQYV. The DNA for the CDR3 is TGTGCCAGCTCAGGAAGCGGGACTAGTATTCAGTACGTC.

CDR3 protein: CASSLFFRGDNQPQHF. The CDR3 coding sequence is TGTGCCAGCAGTTTATTTTTCCGGGGAGACAATCAGCCCCAGCATTTT. V gene TRBV28 combines with J gene TRBJ1-5; no clear D. CDR3 length: 16 amino acids. The V and J ends lost 1 base and 3 bases respectively, with 13 bases between them. Germline V lookup: CDR1 MDHEN, CDR2 SYDVKM.

The chain uses TRBV6-1 and TRBJ1-1; TRBD1 might be the D (6 bases). The CDR3 totals 15 residues. V shed 2 bases and J shed 3 bases, with 13 bases lying between them. The germline V gene encodes CDR1 MNHNS and CDR2 SASEGT. The CDR3 DNA sequence: TGTGCCAGCAGTGAATCGCAGGGGCGTGACACTGAAGCTTTCTTT. Encoded protein: CASSESQGRDTEAFF.

The CDR3 DNA reads as TGTGCCACCAGCAGAGGGGGAACAGGGTCCTACGAGCAGTACTTC. Protein: CATSRGGTGSYEQYF. The V call is TRBV15, the J call TRBJ2-7, with a possible D match to TRBD1 (6 bases). The CDR3 sequence is 15 residues long. Trimming took off 1 base at V and 1 base at J, with 11 bases between the two ends. Germline values: CDR1 LNHNV, CDR2 YYDKDF (reference sequence).

This clone was detected a few times. The rearrangement joins TRBV15 to TRBJ1-5; D gene uncertain. The CDR3 loop spans 12 amino acids. The germline V and J ends were trimmed by 9 bases and 5 bases, with 11 bases remaining between them. Germline V gene lookup returns CDR1 LNHNV and CDR2 YYDKDF (reference sequence). The chain's CDR3 is CATREVDQPQHF. The CDR3 nucleotides are TGTGCCACTCGGGAGGTGGATCAGCCCCAGCATTTT.